These 12 T cell receptor beta chains were all obtained from the same sample, sequenced in a study of graft-versus-host responses after intestinal transplantation. Clones were read by immunoSEQ multiplex PCR, and TCRdb kept only the in-frame ones, dropping some. The data hold 130,000 or so clones, with 80% to 95% observed a single time. These receptors have no identified antigens. The sample in question was unstimulated CD4+ T cells sorted from spleen or lymph node cells, obtained before intestinal transplant. These receptors were obtained from a human donor who received an intestinal transplant.

The rearrangement uses TRBV7-2 and TRBJ2-2; no clear D gene. Germline V lookup: CDR1 SGHTA, CDR2 FQGNSA. CDR3 length: 13 amino acids. V lost 3 bases, J lost 8 bases, and 10 bases lay in between. CDR3 region: CASSLGPTGELFF. CDR3 nucleotide sequence: TGTGCCAGCAGCTTGGGTCCCACGGGGGAGCTGTTTTTT.

The chain links TRBV28 to TRBJ2-7, with 14 positions matching TRBD2. Trimming took 6 bases from V and 0 from J; bases not matched to a gene: 22. Germline values: CDR1 MDHEN, CDR2 SYDVKM. This CDR3 contains 22 residues. CDR3 amino acids: CASRSFITRTSGRWGGSYEQYF. The CDR3 DNA reads as TGTGCCAGCAGGTCCTTCATAACGAGGACTAGCGGGAGGTGGGGGGGCTCCTACGAGCAGTACTTC.

The gene calls are TRBV12-5 and TRBJ2-1, with TRBD2 identical over 9 bases. Germline CDR1 reads LGHNT; CDR2 reads FRNRAP. Germline trimming cut 2 bases from V and 3 bases from J; bases unmatched to any gene: 23. The CDR3 covers 22 residues. The CDR3 region has the DNA TGTGCTAGTGGTTTGAACCAAAAACTACGGGGGGCTAGCGGGACTAACTACAATGAGCAGTTCTTC. Translating it yields CASGLNQKLRGASGTNYNEQFF.

The V call is TRBV7-6, the J call TRBJ2-1; 9 bases are shared with TRBD2. CDR1 and CDR2 (germline): SGHVS, FNYEAQ. The CDR3 consists of 15 residues. V was pared by 3 bases and J by 6 bases, with 6 bases of the junction left unmatched. The CDR3: CASSLGLAWSNEQFF. The CDR3 bases are TGTGCCAGCAGCTTGGGACTAGCATGGAGCAATGAGCAGTTCTTC. Looking up the rest from reference TRBV7-6 and TRBJ2-1 gives the full variable domain: GAGVSQSPRYKVTKRGQDVALRCDPISGHVSLYWYRQALGQGPEFLTYFNYEAQQDKSGLPNDRFSAERPEGSISTLTIQRTEQRDSAMYRCASSLGLAWSNEQFFGPGTRLTVL.

The chain has TRBV30 and TRBJ1-5; D ambiguous. The CDR3 runs 13 residues. Between the trimmed V and J ends, which lost 1 base and 5 bases, there was a span of 9 bases. Germline values: CDR1 GTSNPN, CDR2 SVGIG (reference sequence). The CDR3 DNA reads as TGTGCCTGGAGTGCCCGTCCCTATCAGCCCCAGCATTTT. This codes for CAWSARPYQPQHF.

This clone was found once. The rearrangement links TRBV7-8 to TRBJ2-7; a weak D match, TRBD1 (5 bases). Germline CDR1 reads SGHVS; CDR2 reads FQNEAQ. This CDR3 has 14 residues. Trimming cost V 1 base and J 0 bases, with 7 bases left between them. The CDR3 coding sequence is TGTGCCAGCAGCTTAGGACAGCCCTCCTACGAGCAGTACTTC. Encoded protein: CASSLGQPSYEQYF.

The chain has TRBV5-6 and TRBJ1-1; D gene unclear. Germline assignment: CDR1 SGHDT and CDR2 YYEEEE. The CDR3 is 16 amino acids. Trimming stripped 0 bases from V and 9 bases from J, with 21 bases between. In DNA form, the CDR3 reads TGTGCCAGCAGCTTGGATATCCTCGACGATTCCTTGAAAGCTTTCTTT. Translated, it gives CASSLDILDDSLKAFF.

V usage is TRBV28 and J usage is TRBJ2-1; no firm D call. Looked up from germline, CDR1 is MDHEN and CDR2 is SYDVKM. The CDR3 contains 12 residues. The germline V and J ends were trimmed by 3 bases and 4 bases, with 4 bases remaining between them. CDR3 amino acids: CASSFSYNEQFF. The DNA for the CDR3 is TGTGCCAGCAGTTTTTCATACAATGAGCAGTTCTTC.

The V and J genes are TRBV7-2 and TRBJ2-7; D may be TRBD2 (5 bases). Germline V gene lookup returns CDR1 SGHTA and CDR2 FQGNSA. The CDR3 loop spans 16 amino acids. The ends were cut back, 0 bases at V and 0 bases at J, with 12 bases in the middle. Written as DNA, the CDR3 is TGTGCCAGCAGCTTAGCGAGGGCCCTAAGCTCCTACGAGCAGTACTTC. Encoded protein: CASSLARALSSYEQYF.

This sequence joins TRBV10-3 and TRBJ2-3; D might be TRBD2 (6 bases). V was shortened by 5 bases and J by 3 bases, with 12 bases between the two germline ends. CDR1 and CDR2 from the germline V gene are ENHRY and SYGVKD. The CDR3 spans 14 residues. The CDR3 reads CAISSGGLTDTQYF. CDR3 nucleotides: TGTGCCATCAGTTCCGGGGGACTGACAGATACGCAGTATTTT.

The genes are TRBV6-1 and TRBJ2-3; 10 bases map to TRBD1. The germline V gene encodes CDR1 MNHNS and CDR2 SASEGT. The V segment lost 7 bases and the J segment 2 bases; nucleotides outside the gene matches: 6. This CDR3 comprises 15 residues. The CDR3: CASIVDRGPTDTQYF. CDR3 sequence (DNA): TGTGCCAGCATAGTAGACAGGGGGCCCACAGATACGCAGTATTTT.

This sequence joins TRBV7-2 and TRBJ2-3, with D possibly TRBD1 on 6 matching bases. Germline V CDR1 and CDR2: SGHTA, FQGNSA. V lost 4 bases and J lost 2, with 10 bases in between. The CDR3 is made up of 14 amino acids. This CDR3 is CASSSDRYTDTQYF. DNA for the CDR3: TGTGCCAGCAGCTCGGACAGATACACAGATACGCAGTATTTT.